This T cell receptor (beta chain) stems from a study of T cell responses to AZD1222 COVID-19 vaccine (dated by TCRdb to the early 2020s). Study-wide context: AZD1222 recipients given second doses at about 4 weeks or at about 12 weeks were pooled, since spike-specific TCR depth and breadth were not found to differ between the two schedules. A total of more than 230 trial participants underwent TCR sequencing, of whom some 210 received two doses of AZD1222 and about 25 received two doses of the MenACWY control vaccine. Enrollment into the trials was organized by age into subgroups of 18-55, 56-69 and 70-plus years, and those subgroups contained approximately 160, 26 and 62 TCR-sequenced participants, respectively. Here is what the overall study found, with its caveats: The vaccine-associated CD4 TCRs covered the entire spike protein, and the dominant responses fell in regions 160-218 and 743-854. Because no samples from the day 14 peak response were available, repertoires could be characterized only after the peak T cell response. Reportedly, close to half of the unique spike-specific TCRs recognized epitopes lying outside the regions that are mutated in the B.1.351 and B.1.1.7 variants. Participants were mostly white British, with more females than males. The authors suggested clonal diversity may have been underestimated. The 56-69-year group was small, and its depth increase did not reach significance, likely because of low power. Conclusions about previously exposed vaccinees are limited, since just 6 or 7 AZD1222 recipients were seropositive for SARS-CoV-2 at baseline. A significant rise in spike-specific TCR breadth and depth was observed after two AZD1222 doses relative to day 0 and relative to MenACWY recipients.

Via the germline V gene (reference sequence), CDR1 is SEHNR and CDR2 FQNEAQ. V lost 6 bases and J lost 7 bases; the stretch between them is 12 bases long. The CDR3 spans 12 residues, from the cysteine through the phenylalanine. CDR3 DNA is the only sequence kept; it has 36 bases, read in frame from the first base. For this clone: The clone's antigen remains unknown. It has no much larger one-base neighbor in the sample; base qualities were not kept.

In light of the paper, this sample's time point label describes: baseline before first vaccination. The vaccinee samples were drawn from two UK trials, COV001 and COV002, one of which was a single-blind randomized controlled phase 2/3 trial testing AZD1222 (ChAdOx1 nCoV-19) in healthy adults. For TCRbeta chain sequencing, PBMC samples were collected from trial participants at day 0 and at day 28 after the second dose. The CDR3 regions of human TCRbeta chains were analyzed by immunosequencing. The authors' analysis ran thus. TCRs in the repertoires were compared against a reference library of SARS-CoV-2-specific TCRs that had been generated with the MIRA antigen-specificity platform. Breadth meant the fraction of unique TCRs that were SARS-CoV-2-associated, whereas depth meant the fraction of total T cells that were SARS-CoV-2-associated. Each spike-specific TCR was assigned to its reactive spike region and to a CD4 or CD8 class using the MIRA data. Log10-transformed breadth and depth values were compared by one-way ANOVA with Sidak's multiple comparisons tests. As stored in TCRdb, this immuneACCESS dataset retains in-frame rearrangements with V and J assigned. A fraction of the clones does not appear; measured against another copy, unresolved V genes explain less than half of the discrepancy, and the remainder lacks a known reason. The DNA was the basis for D and trimming; V, J and clone size are from that table. The table for this sample lists around 130,000 clones; about 86% of them were counted only once. The ten largest make up 12% of the sample.

The chain is assembled from TRBV7-9 and TRBJ1-2, and TRBD1 may be the D gene, going by 5 matching bases. The TCR was taken from an adult in good health. The input for sequencing was peripheral blood, taken on day 0 of AZD1222 vaccination. CDR3 protein: CASRQEGSGYTF. The nucleotide sequence reads TGTGCCAGCAGGCAGGAGGGGAGTGGCTACACCTTC. The variable domain in full, with residues beyond the CDR3 obtained from the reference TRBV7-9 and TRBJ1-2 genes, is DTGVSQNPRHKITKRGQNVTFRCDPISEHNRLYWYRQTLGQGPEFLTYFQNEAQLEKSRLLSDRFSAERPKGSFSTLEIQRTEQGDSAMYLCASRQEGSGYTFGSGTRLTVV.